A single sample is the source of the 12 T cell receptor beta chains below, sequenced in a study of early T cells in non-severe SARS-CoV-2 infection. TCRdb re-derived calls from the 5' RACE reads in MiXCR, one entry per CDR3 protein. The table lists roughly 75,000 distinct CDR3 sequences, about 16% of them singletons, with 2.9% in the top ten. The sample consisted of whole blood. Receptors originate from an adult who was a healthcare worker with PCR-confirmed SARS-CoV-2 infection or an uninfected control (not recorded which).

This clonotype was seen a few times. The V and J genes are TRBV11-2 and TRBJ2-2; 10 bases agree with TRBD1. The V segment lost 5 bases and the J segment 4 bases; nucleotides outside the gene matches: 4. Germline CDR1 is SGHAT and CDR2 is FQNNGV. The CDR3 covers 15 residues. This CDR3 reads CASSPGTGATGELFF. CDR3 nucleotide sequence: TGTGCCAGCAGCCCCGGGACAGGGGCCACCGGGGAGCTGTTTTTT. Looking up the rest from reference TRBV11-2 and TRBJ2-2 gives the full variable domain: EAGVAQSPRYKIIEKRQSVAFWCNPISGHATLYWYQQILGQGPKLLIQFQNNGVVDDSQLPKDRFSAERLKGVDSTLKIQPAKLEDSAVYLCASSPGTGATGELFFGEGSRLTVL.

In this sample, this clonotype turned up many times. The chain uses TRBV11-1 and TRBJ1-1; no reliable D call. V was cut by 5 bases and J by 5 bases, with 12 bases left in between. CDR3 length equals 13 residues. The germline V gene encodes CDR1 SGHAT and CDR2 FQDESV (reference sequence). In DNA, the CDR3 is TGTGCCAGCAGCCTACGACATCGGACTGAAGCTTTCTTT. It is translated as CASSLRHRTEAFF.

This clonotype was counted only a few times. The rearrangement uses TRBV19 and TRBJ2-5; either TRBD1 or TRBD2 may supply D (7 bases each). The CDR3 spans 14 residues. The V gene's germline CDR1 is LNHDA and CDR2 SQIVND (reference sequence). V lost 10 bases to trimming and J lost 5 bases, with 20 bases between them. CDR3 amino acids: CATARGGAGETQYF. The CDR3 nucleotides are TGTGCCACCGCCAGGGGGGGCGCAGGCGAGACCCAGTACTTC.

There are a few counts of this clonotype. The V call is TRBV6-6, the J call TRBJ2-5; D gene unclear. V was shortened by 3 bases and J by 2 bases, with 13 bases between the two germline ends. This CDR3 is built from 15 residues. Germline CDR1 and CDR2: MNHNY and SVGAGI (reference sequence). The CDR3 loop is CASSYSLGPQETQYF. CDR3 coding DNA: TGTGCCAGCAGTTATTCCCTGGGTCCTCAAGAGACCCAGTACTTC.

The chain is built from TRBV29-1 and TRBJ1-1, with D maybe TRBD1 (5 bases). Trimming left V 7 bases short and J 3 bases short, with 15 bases between. CDR1 is SQVTM and CDR2 is ANQGSEA in the germline V gene. The CDR3 contains 13 residues. CDR3 sequence reads: CSAGSDSYTEAFF. The CDR3 region has the DNA TGCAGCGCCGGATCAGACAGTTACACTGAAGCTTTCTTT.

This clonotype has a handful of counts. V and J are TRBV20-1 and TRBJ1-4; D remains ambiguous. Germline V gives CDR1 DFQATT, CDR2 SNEGSKA (reference sequence). The CDR3 has 14 amino acids. V was shortened by 4 bases and J by 0 bases, with 9 bases between the two germline ends. CDR3 nucleotide sequence: TGCAGTGCTACGGGAGGGCCAACTAATGAAAAACTGTTTTTT. Protein: CSATGGPTNEKLFF.

The rearrangement joins TRBV6-6 to TRBJ2-7, with 8 nucleotides matching TRBD2. Trimming at V came to 7 bases and at J to 0 bases, leaving 5 bases not matched to a gene. The CDR3 runs 14 residues. The V gene's germline CDR1 is MNHNY and CDR2 SVGAGI (reference sequence). The CDR3 bases are TGTGCCAGCACTCCCAGCGGGAGCTCCTACGAGCAGTACTTC. Its protein product is CASTPSGSSYEQYF.

This clonotype was counted only a few times. DNA for the CDR3: TGTGCCAGCAGCTCTTCGACGGCCCTAAATGAAAAACTGTTTTTT. It yields the protein CASSSSTALNEKLFF. The chain combines TRBV5-4 with TRBJ1-4; unclear D gene. Trimming left V 3 bases short and J 5 bases short, with 14 bases between. CDR3 size: 15 residues. Germline V gene sequence: CDR1 SGHNT, CDR2 YYREEE (reference sequence).

The chain recombines TRBV12-3 or TRBV12-4 with TRBJ2-1; D gene unclear. CDR3 length equals 13 residues. V was trimmed by 6 bases and J by 2 bases, leaving 8 bases between them. The CDR3 loop is CASRERTYNEQFF. The CDR3 bases are TGTGCCAGCAGAGAACGGACCTACAATGAGCAGTTCTTC.

Only a few counts were recorded for this clonotype. The chain is built from TRBV2 and TRBJ1-4, with D possibly matching TRBD1 (5 bases). Germline loops: CDR1 SNHLY, CDR2 FYNNEI. V lost 5 bases, J lost 12 bases, and 22 bases lay in between. The CDR3 covers 15 residues. In nucleotides, the CDR3 is TGTGCCAGCAGTCCGGGACGCCCTGGTATCGAGGAACTGTTTTTT. Its protein product is CASSPGRPGIEELFF.

This clonotype was picked up many times. V usage is TRBV20-1 and J usage is TRBJ2-3; the match to TRBD2 covers 9 bases. The CDR3 length is 14 residues. Trimming cost V 6 bases and J 6 bases; bases outside gene matches: 10. CDR1 and CDR2 from the germline V gene are DFQATT and SNEGSKA (reference sequence). CDR3 DNA sequence: TGCAGTGCACTGGGGGCGGGAGGGCCCGATACGCAGTATTTT. Translating gives CSALGAGGPDTQYF.

The gene calls are TRBV11-3 and TRBJ1-1, with D unresolved. V was clipped by 7 bases and J by 0 bases, with 12 bases between them. CDR3 length equals 14 residues. Germline V CDR1 and CDR2: SGHNT, YENEEA. In DNA, the CDR3 is TGTGCCAGCAAAAGGACGATTCTGAACACTGAAGCTTTCTTT. Translating it yields CASKRTILNTEAFF.